These T cell receptor beta chains were read from a single sample in a study of cytomegalovirus exposure and HLA in healthy donors. TCRdb's table, derived via immunoSEQ multiplex PCR, lists solely in-frame clones and lacks some. The sample holds 170,000 or so clones, 70% to 90% seen once. The sample was PBMCs. Source of these receptors: a girl aged 5 to 17 in good health and CMV-seropositive. The CDR3 runs from the conserved cysteine through the conserved F or W. The D gene is left open where the match is weak. Clone size is stated in some rows and not others, as once, few, many or a class when expanded.

-	TRBV2	TRBJ1-2	-	CASSEAGERNYGYTF	TGTGCCAGCAGTGAAGCTGGAGAACGGAACTATGGCTACACCTTC
-	TRBV5-1	TRBJ2-2	-	CASSLTTGQNTGELFF	TGCGCCAGCAGCTTGACCACTGGACAGAACACCGGGGAGCTGTTTTTT
-	TRBV5-1	TRBJ1-1	-	CASSSAGSDGTEAFF	TGCGCCAGCAGCTCGGCGGGGTCCGACGGCACTGAAGCTTTCTTT
-	TRBV27	TRBJ1-4	-	CASSGAGATNEKLFF	TGTGCCAGCAGTGGGGCAGGGGCAACTAATGAAAAACTGTTTTTT
TRBD1	TRBV29-1	TRBJ1-1	few	CSVGRQGANTEAFF	TGCAGCGTTGGTCGACAGGGGGCAAACACTGAAGCTTTCTTT
TRBD2	TRBV9	TRBJ2-5	-	CASSVHGEGETQYF	TGTGCCAGCAGCGTACACGGGGAGGGAGAGACCCAGTACTTC
TRBD2	TRBV27	TRBJ2-1	-	CASSLRWTSGGYEQFF	TGTGCCAGCAGCCTCCGTTGGACTAGCGGGGGGTACGAGCAGTTCTTC
TRBD2	TRBV6-5	TRBJ2-5	-	CASSAGEETQYF	TGTGCCAGCAGTGCGGGGGAAGAGACCCAGTACTTC
-	TRBV19	TRBJ1-2	few	CASSISQGWGYTF	TGTGCCAGTAGTATATCCCAGGGTTGGGGCTACACCTTC
TRBD1	TRBV9	TRBJ1-4	-	CASSVGQGGGKLFF	TGTGCCAGCAGCGTGGGGCAGGGGGGAGGAAAACTGTTTTTT
-	TRBV7-2	TRBJ1-2	-	CASSVGGANYGYTF	TGTGCCAGCAGCGTCGGGGGAGCTAACTATGGCTACACCTTC
-	TRBV4-1	TRBJ1-6	-	CASSQDEESSYNSPLHF	TGCGCCAGCAGCCAAGATGAGGAAAGCTCCTATAATTCACCCCTCCACTTT
TRBD2	TRBV11-3	TRBJ2-1	once	CASGYAGGSYNNEQFF	TGTGCCAGCGGGTACGCGGGGGGGAGTTACAACAATGAGCAGTTCTTC
-	TRBV6-4	TRBJ1-6	-	CAGLLPRRVDRKNSPLHF	TGTGCCGGTCTTTTACCTAGGCGCGTCGACAGAAAAAATTCACCCCTCCACTTT
-	TRBV5-1	TRBJ2-3	-	CASSLGRDTQYF	TGCGCCAGCAGCCTAGGAAGAGATACGCAGTATTTT
TRBD1	TRBV6-4	TRBJ1-6	-	CASSEGQGNSPLHF	TGTGCCAGCAGCGAGGGACAGGGAAATTCACCCCTCCACTTT
TRBD1	TRBV9	TRBJ2-4	-	CASSADRGSNIQYF	TGTGCCAGCAGCGCAGACAGGGGTAGTAACATTCAGTACTTC
-	TRBV5-6	TRBJ1-2	-	CASSPFTQGLLRGYGYTF	TGTGCCAGCAGCCCCTTCACACAGGGCCTCCTCCGGGGCTATGGCTACACCTTC
-	TRBV6-6	TRBJ2-5	-	CASLLDRRETQYF	TGTGCCAGCCTGCTAGACAGGCGAGAGACCCAGTACTTC
-	TRBV6-6	TRBJ2-6	-	CASSSITGSGANVLTF	TGTGCCAGCAGTTCCATAACAGGGTCTGGGGCCAACGTCCTGACTTTC
-	TRBV7-9	TRBJ2-1	-	CASSPGTKYNEQFF	TGTGCCAGCAGCCCCGGGACAAAATACAATGAGCAGTTCTTC
TRBD1	TRBV2	TRBJ2-7	-	CASYGTGATYEQYF	TGTGCCAGCTACGGGACAGGGGCAACCTACGAGCAGTACTTC
-	TRBV11-1	TRBJ1-2	-	CASSSGGSGANYGYTF	TGTGCCAGCAGCTCGGGGGGCTCAGGGGCTAACTATGGCTACACCTTC
TRBD1	TRBV29-1	TRBJ2-2	-	CSAQGAGNTGELFF	TGCAGCGCACAGGGGGCGGGAAACACCGGGGAGCTGTTTTTT
-	TRBV19	TRBJ1-4	-	CASSGQVSNEKLFF	TGTGCCAGTAGCGGTCAGGTTTCAAATGAAAAACTGTTTTTT
TRBD2	TRBV10-2	TRBJ2-3	-	CASRAPGGGAGDTQYF	TGCGCCAGCAGAGCCCCCGGCGGGGGGGCCGGAGATACGCAGTATTTT
-	TRBV6-5	TRBJ1-1	-	CASVREMNTEAFF	TGTGCCAGCGTTCGGGAAATGAACACTGAAGCTTTCTTT
-	TRBV30	TRBJ1-1	once	CAWSVRGTEAFF	TGTGCCTGGAGTGTACGGGGGACTGAAGCTTTCTTT
-	TRBV29-1	TRBJ1-2	-	CSVTGYYGYTF	TGCAGCGTAACAGGCTACTATGGCTACACCTTC
-	TRBV7-2	TRBJ1-2	-	CASSFGGARNGYTF	TGTGCCAGCAGCTTCGGAGGGGCGAGAAATGGCTACACCTTC
TRBD1	TRBV5-6	TRBJ2-5	-	CASSLEGTGGAWETQYF	TGTGCCAGCAGCTTGGAAGGGACAGGGGGCGCGTGGGAGACCCAGTACTTC
TRBD1	TRBV10-2	TRBJ1-1	-	CASLRGLTEAFF	TGCGCCAGCCTCAGGGGGCTTACTGAAGCTTTCTTT
TRBD1	TRBV5-6	TRBJ1-2	-	CASSVDRGYYGYTF	TGTGCCAGCAGCGTGGACAGGGGCTACTATGGCTACACCTTC
-	TRBV7-9	TRBJ1-5	-	CSSSLRPPQHF	TGTTCCAGCAGCTTGAGGCCGCCCCAGCATTTT
TRBD1	TRBV5-1	TRBJ2-7	-	CASSALQGAYEQYF	TGCGCCAGCAGCGCGCTACAGGGGGCATACGAGCAGTACTTC
TRBD1	TRBV5-1	TRBJ1-2	-	CASSRPGQEENGYTF	TGCGCCAGCAGCCGCCCCGGACAGGAAGAGAATGGCTACACCTTC
-	TRBV7-6	TRBJ1-2	-	CASSSAGASLYGYTF	TGTGCCAGCAGCTCGGCAGGGGCCTCTCTCTATGGCTACACCTTC
-	TRBV2	TRBJ2-3	-	CASIKRSTDTQYF	TGTGCCAGCATAAAGCGGAGCACAGATACGCAGTATTTT
-	TRBV11-1	TRBJ2-1	-	CASTRLSNEQFF	TGTGCCAGCACCCGGTTGTCGAATGAGCAGTTCTTC
-	TRBV18	TRBJ1-3	-	CASSPAGVWSGNTIYF	TGTGCCAGCTCACCAGCAGGGGTTTGGTCTGGAAACACCATATATTTT
-	TRBV10-1	TRBJ2-3	-	CASSEHGKDTQYF	TGCGCCAGCAGTGAGCACGGGAAAGATACGCAGTATTTT
-	TRBV2	TRBJ1-1	-	CASSERRQAGKPEAFF	TGTGCCAGCAGTGAGCGACGCCAGGCAGGGAAGCCTGAAGCTTTCTTT
-	TRBV19	TRBJ1-5	-	CASSTDSPNQPQHF	TGTGCCAGTAGTACCGACAGTCCCAATCAGCCCCAGCATTTT